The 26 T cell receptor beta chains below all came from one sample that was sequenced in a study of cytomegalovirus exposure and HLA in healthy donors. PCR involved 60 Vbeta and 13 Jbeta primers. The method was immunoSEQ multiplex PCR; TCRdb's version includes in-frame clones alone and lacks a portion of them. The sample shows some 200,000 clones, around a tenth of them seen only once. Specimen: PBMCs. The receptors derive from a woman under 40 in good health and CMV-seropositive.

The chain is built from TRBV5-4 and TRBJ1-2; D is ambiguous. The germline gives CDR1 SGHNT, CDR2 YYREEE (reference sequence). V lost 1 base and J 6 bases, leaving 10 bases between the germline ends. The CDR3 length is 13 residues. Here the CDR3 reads CASSLPGGDGYTF. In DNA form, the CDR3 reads TGTGCCAGCAGCTTGCCGGGAGGAGATGGCTACACCTTC.

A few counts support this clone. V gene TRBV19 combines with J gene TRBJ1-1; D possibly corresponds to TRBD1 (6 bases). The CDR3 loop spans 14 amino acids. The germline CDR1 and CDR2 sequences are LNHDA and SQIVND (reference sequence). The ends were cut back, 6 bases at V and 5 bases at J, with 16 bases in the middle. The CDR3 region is CASSPPRGGTEAFF. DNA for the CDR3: TGTGCCAGTAGCCCCCCCAGGGGTGGGACTGAAGCTTTCTTT.

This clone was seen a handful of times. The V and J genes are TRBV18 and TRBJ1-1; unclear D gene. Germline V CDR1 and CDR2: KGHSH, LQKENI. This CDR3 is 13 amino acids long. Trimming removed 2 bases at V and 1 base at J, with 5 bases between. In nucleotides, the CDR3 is TGTGCCAGCTCACCAGCACAGAACACTGAAGCTTTCTTT. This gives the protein CASSPAQNTEAFF.

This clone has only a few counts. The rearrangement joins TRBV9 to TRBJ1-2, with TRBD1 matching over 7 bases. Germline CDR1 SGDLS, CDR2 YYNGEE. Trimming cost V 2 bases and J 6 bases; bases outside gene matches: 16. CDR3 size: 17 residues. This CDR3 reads CASSVQFLSGGVDGYTF. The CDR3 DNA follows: TGTGCCAGCAGCGTTCAGTTTCTTTCAGGGGGAGTGGATGGCTACACCTTC. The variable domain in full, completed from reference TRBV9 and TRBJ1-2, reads DSGVTQTPKHLITATGQRVTLRCSPRSGDLSVYWYQQSLDQGLQFLIQYYNGEERAKGNILERFSAQQFPDLHSELNLSSLELGDSALYFCASSVQFLSGGVDGYTFGSGTRLTVV.

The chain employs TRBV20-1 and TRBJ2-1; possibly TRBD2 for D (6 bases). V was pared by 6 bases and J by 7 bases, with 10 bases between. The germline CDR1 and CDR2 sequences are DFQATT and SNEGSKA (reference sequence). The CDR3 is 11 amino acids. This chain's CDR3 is CSALLANEQFF. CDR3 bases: TGCAGTGCCCTGCTAGCGAATGAGCAGTTCTTC.

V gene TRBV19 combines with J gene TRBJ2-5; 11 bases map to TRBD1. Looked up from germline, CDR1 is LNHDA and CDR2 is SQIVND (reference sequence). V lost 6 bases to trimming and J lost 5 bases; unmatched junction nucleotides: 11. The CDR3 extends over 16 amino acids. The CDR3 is CASSDPRTGGKETQYF. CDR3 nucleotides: TGTGCCAGTAGCGACCCTAGGACAGGGGGCAAGGAGACCCAGTACTTC.

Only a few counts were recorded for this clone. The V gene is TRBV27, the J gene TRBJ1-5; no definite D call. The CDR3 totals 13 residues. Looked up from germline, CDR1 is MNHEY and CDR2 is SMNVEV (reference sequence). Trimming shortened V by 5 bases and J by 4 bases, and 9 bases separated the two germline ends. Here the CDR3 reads CASSVRINQPQHF. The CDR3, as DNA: TGTGCCAGCAGTGTCAGGATTAATCAGCCCCAGCATTTT.

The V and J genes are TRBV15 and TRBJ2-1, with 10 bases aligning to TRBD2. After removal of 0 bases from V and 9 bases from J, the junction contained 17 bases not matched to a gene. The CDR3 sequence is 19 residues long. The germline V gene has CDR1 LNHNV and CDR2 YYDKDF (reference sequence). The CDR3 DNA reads TGTGCCACCAGCAGAGATGAGGTCGGGACTCTAGCGGGAGTACGTGAGCAGTTCTTC. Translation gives CATSRDEVGTLAGVREQFF.

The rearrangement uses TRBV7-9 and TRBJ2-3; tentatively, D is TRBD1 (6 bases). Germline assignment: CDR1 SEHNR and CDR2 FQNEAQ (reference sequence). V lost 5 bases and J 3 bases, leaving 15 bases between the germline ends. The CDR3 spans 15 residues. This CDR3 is CASSKGGQLTDTQYF. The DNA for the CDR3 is TGTGCCAGCAGCAAAGGGGGTCAGCTGACAGATACGCAGTATTTT.

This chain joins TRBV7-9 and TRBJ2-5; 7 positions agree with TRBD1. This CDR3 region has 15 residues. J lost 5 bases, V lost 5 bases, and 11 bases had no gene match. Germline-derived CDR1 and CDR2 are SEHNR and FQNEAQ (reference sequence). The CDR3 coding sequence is TGTGCCAGCAGCCTTACCCTACAGGGGCGGGAGACCCAGTACTTC. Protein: CASSLTLQGRETQYF.

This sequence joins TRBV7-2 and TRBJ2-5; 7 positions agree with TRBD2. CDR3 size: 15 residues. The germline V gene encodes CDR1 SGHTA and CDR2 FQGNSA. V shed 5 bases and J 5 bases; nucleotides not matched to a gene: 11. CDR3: CASSLSGLRRETQYF. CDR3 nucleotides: TGTGCCAGCAGCCTTAGCGGGCTACGGCGGGAGACCCAGTACTTC.

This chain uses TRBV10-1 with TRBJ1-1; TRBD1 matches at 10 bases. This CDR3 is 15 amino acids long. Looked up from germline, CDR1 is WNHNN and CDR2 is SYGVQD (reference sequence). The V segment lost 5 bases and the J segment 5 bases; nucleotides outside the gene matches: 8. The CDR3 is CASSRDRGGKTEAFF. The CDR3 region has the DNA TGCGCCAGCAGTCGGGACAGGGGAGGGAAAACTGAAGCTTTCTTT.

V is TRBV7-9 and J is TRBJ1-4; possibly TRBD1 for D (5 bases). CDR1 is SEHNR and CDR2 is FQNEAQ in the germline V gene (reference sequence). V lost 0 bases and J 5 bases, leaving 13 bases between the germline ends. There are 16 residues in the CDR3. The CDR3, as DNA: TGTGCCAGCAGCTTAGCCGAGACAGTTAGGAATGAAAAACTGTTTTTT. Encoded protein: CASSLAETVRNEKLFF.

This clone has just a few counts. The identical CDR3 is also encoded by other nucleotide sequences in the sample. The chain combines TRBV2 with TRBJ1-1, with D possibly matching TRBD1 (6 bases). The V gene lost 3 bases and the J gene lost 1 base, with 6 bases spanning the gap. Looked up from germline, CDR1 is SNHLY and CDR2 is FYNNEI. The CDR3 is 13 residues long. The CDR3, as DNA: TGTGCCAGCAGTGAGGGGGCGAACACTGAAGCTTTCTTT. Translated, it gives CASSEGANTEAFF.

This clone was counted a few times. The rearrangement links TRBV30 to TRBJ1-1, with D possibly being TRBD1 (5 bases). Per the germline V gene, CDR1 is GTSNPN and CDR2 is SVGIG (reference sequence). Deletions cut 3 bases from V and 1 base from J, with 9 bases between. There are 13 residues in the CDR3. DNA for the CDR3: TGTGCCTGGAGCGACAGTTGGAACACTGAAGCTTTCTTT. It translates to CAWSDSWNTEAFF.

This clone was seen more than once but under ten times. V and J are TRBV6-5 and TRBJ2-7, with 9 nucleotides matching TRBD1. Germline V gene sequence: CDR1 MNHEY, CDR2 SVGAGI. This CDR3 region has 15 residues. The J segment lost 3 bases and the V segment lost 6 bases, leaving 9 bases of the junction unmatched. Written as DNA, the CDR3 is TGTGCCAGCAGATCCGCCGGGACAGGGAACTACGAGCAGTACTTC. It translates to CASRSAGTGNYEQYF.

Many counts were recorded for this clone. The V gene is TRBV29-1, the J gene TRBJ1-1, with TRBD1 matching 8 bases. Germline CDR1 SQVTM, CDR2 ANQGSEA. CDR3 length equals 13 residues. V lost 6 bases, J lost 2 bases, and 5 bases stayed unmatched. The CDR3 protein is CSVRTGYNTEAFF. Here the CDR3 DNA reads TGCAGCGTCCGGACAGGGTACAACACTGAAGCTTTCTTT. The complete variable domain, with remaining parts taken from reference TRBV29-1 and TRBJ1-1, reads SAVISQKPSRDICQRGTSLTIQCQVDSQVTMMFWYRQQPGQSLTLIATANQGSEATYESGFVIDKFPISRPNLTFSTLTVSNMSPEDSSIYLCSVRTGYNTEAFFGQGTRLTVV.

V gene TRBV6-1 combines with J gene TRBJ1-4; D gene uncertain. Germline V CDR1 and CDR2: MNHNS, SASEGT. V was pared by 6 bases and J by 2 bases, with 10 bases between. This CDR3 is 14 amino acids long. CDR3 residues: CASSRGITNEKLFF. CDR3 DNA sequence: TGTGCCAGCAGCCGAGGGATCACTAATGAAAAACTGTTTTTT.

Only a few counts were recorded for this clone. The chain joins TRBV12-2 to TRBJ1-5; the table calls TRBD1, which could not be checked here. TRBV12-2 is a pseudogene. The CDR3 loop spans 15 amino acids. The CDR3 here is CASHREDRLTQPQHF. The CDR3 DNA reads TGTGCAAGTCATCGAGAGGACAGGTTGACCCAGCCCCAGCATTTT.

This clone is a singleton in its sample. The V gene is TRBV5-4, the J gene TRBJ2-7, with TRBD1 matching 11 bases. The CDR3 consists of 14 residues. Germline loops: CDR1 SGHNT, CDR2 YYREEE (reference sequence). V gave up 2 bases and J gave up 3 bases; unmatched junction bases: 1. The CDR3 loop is CASSFGTGGYEQYF. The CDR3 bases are TGTGCCAGCAGCTTCGGGACAGGGGGCTACGAGCAGTACTTC.

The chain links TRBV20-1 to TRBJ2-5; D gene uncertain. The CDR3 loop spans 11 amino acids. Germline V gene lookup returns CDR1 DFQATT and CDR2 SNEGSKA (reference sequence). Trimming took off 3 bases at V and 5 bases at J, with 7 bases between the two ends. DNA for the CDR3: TGCAGTGCTAGGGCCGTTGAGACCCAGTACTTC. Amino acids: CSARAVETQYF.

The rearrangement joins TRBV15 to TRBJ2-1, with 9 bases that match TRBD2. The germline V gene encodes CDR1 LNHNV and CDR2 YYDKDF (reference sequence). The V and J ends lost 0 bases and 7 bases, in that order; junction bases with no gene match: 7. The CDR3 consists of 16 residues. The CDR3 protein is CATSRDRGRGGNEQFF. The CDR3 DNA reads TGTGCCACCAGCAGAGATCGCGGGAGGGGGGGGAATGAGCAGTTCTTC.

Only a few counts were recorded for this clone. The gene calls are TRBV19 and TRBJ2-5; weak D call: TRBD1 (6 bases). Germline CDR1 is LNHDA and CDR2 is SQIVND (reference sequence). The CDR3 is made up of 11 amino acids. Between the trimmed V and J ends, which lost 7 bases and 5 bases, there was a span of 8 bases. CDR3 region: CASNRGETQYF. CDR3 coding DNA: TGTGCCAGTAATAGGGGGGAGACCCAGTACTTC.

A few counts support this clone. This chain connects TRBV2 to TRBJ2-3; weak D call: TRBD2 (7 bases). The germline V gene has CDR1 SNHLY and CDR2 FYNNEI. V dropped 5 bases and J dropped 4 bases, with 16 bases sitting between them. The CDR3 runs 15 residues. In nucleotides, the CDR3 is TGTGCCAGCAGTCCCGTGGAAGGGGGGGCAGATACGCAGTATTTT. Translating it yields CASSPVEGGADTQYF.

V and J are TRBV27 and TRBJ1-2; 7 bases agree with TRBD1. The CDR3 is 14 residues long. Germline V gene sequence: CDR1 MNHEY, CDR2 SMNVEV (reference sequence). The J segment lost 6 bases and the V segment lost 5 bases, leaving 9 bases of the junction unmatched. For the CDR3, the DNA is TGTGCCAGCAGTCGTAGACAGGGTCTCCATGGCTACACCTTC. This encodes CASSRRQGLHGYTF.

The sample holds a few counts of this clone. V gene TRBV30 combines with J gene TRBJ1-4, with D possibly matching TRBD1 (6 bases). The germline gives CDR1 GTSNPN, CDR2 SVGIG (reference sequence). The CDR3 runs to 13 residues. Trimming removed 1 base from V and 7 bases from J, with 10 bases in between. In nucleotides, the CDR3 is TGTGCCTGGAGTGGGGGGCCAGGTGAAAAACTGTTTTTT. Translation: CAWSGGPGEKLFF.